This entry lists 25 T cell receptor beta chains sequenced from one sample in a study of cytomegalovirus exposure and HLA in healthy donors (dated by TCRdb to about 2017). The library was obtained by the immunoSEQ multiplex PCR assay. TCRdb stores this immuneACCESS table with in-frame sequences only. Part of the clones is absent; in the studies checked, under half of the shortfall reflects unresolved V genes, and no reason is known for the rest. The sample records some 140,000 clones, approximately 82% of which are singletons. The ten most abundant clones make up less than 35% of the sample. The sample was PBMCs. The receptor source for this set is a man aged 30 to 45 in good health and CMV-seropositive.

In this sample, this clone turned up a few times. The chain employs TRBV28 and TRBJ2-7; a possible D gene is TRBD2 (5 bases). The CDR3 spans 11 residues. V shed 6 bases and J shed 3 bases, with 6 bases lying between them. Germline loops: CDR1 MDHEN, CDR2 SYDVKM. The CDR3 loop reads CASSRGYEQYF. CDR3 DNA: TGTGCCAGCAGCCGGGGCTACGAGCAGTACTTC.

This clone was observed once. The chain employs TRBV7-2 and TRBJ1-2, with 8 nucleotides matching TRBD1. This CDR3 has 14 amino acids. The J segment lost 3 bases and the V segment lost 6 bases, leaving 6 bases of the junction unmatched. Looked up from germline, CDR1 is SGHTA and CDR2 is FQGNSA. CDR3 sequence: CASSLAGGDYGYTF. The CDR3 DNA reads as TGTGCCAGCAGTCTCGCAGGGGGCGACTATGGCTACACCTTC.

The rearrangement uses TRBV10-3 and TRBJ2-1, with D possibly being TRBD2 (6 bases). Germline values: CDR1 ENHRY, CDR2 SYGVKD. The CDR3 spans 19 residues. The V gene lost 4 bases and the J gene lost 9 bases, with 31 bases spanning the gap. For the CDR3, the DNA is TGTGCCATCAGTGGAAAGACAGAGGCGCGAGGTTCACGGGGGTCTGAGCAGTTCTTC. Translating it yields CAISGKTEARGSRGSEQFF.

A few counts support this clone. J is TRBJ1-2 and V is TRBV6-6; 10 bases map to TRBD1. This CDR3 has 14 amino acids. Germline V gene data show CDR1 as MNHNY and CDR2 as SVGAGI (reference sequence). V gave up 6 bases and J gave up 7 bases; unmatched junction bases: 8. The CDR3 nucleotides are TGTGCCAGCAGCACGACCGGGACAGGGGTTGGCTACACCTTC. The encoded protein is CASSTTGTGVGYTF.

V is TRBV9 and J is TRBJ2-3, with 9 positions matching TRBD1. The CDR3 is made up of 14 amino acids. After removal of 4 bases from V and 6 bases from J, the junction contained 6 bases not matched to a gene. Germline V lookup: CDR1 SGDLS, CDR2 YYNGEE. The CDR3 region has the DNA TGTGCCAGCAGCCCCGGGACAGGGCGGGATACGCAGTATTTT. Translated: CASSPGTGRDTQYF. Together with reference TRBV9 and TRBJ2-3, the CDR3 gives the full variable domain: DSGVTQTPKHLITATGQRVTLRCSPRSGDLSVYWYQQSLDQGLQFLIQYYNGEERAKGNILERFSAQQFPDLHSELNLSSLELGDSALYFCASSPGTGRDTQYFGPGTRLTVL.

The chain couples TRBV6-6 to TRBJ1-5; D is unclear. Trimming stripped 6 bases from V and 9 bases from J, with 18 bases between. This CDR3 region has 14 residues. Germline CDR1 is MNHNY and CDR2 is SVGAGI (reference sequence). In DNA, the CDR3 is TGTGCCAGCAGACGAAGGAACAGTCTGGTGCCCCAGCATTTT. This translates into CASRRRNSLVPQHF.

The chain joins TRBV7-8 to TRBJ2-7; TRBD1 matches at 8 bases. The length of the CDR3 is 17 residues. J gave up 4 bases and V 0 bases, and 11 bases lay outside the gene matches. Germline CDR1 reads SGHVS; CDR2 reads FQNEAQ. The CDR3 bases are TGTGCCAGCAGCTTAGCGCTAGGGGCAGGGGGCTTTTACGAGCAGTACTTC. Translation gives CASSLALGAGGFYEQYF. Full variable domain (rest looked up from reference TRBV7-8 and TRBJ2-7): GAGVSQSPRYKVAKRGQDVALRCDPISGHVSLFWYQQALGQGPEFLTYFQNEAQLDKSGLPSDRFFAERPEGSVSTLKIQRTQQEDSAVYLCASSLALGAGGFYEQYFGPGTRLTVT.

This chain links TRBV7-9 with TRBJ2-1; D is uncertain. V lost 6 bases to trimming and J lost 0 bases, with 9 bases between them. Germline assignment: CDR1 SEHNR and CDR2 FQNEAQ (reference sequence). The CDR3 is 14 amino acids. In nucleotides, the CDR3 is TGTGCCAGCAGTCCCCGGAGCTCCTACAATGAGCAGTTCTTC. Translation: CASSPRSSYNEQFF.

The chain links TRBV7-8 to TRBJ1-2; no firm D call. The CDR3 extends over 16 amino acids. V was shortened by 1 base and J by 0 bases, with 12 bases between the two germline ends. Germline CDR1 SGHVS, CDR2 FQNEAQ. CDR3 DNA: TGTGCCAGCAGCTTAGGTGTCAGCGAAGCTAACTATGGCTACACCTTC. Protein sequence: CASSLGVSEANYGYTF.

The CDR3 region is CASSFTGNNEQFF. CDR3 in DNA: TGTGCCAGCAGTTTTACAGGTAACAATGAGCAGTTCTTC. The chain couples TRBV27 to TRBJ2-1, with D tentatively TRBD1 (5 bases). There are 13 residues in the CDR3. The germline CDR1 and CDR2 sequences are MNHEY and SMNVEV (reference sequence). Trimming left V 3 bases short and J 5 bases short, with 8 bases between.

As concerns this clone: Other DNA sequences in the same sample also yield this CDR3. The chain's CDR3 is CASSLGRGTEAFF. DNA of the CDR3: TGTGCCAGCAGCTTGGGGAGGGGTACTGAAGCTTTCTTT. This chain connects TRBV5-6 to TRBJ1-1, with D possibly TRBD1 on 5 matching bases. The ends were cut back, 0 bases at V and 5 bases at J, with 8 bases in the middle. The CDR3 contains 13 residues. Per the germline V gene, CDR1 is SGHDT and CDR2 is YYEEEE.

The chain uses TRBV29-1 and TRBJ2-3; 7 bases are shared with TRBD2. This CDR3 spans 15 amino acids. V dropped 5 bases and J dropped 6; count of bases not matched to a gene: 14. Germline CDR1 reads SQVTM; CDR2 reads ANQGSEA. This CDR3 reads CSVFPRLARSDTQYF. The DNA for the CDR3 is TGCAGCGTTTTTCCTAGACTAGCTCGATCTGATACGCAGTATTTT.

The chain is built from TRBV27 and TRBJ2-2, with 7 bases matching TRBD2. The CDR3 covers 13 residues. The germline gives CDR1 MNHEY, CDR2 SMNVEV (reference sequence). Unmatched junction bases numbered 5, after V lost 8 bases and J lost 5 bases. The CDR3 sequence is CASRLARTGELFF. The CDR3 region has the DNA TGTGCCAGCCGACTAGCAAGGACCGGGGAGCTGTTTTTT.

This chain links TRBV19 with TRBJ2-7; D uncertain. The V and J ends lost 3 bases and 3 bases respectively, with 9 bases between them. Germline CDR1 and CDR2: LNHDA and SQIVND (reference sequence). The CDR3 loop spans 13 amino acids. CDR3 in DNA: TGTGCCAGTAGTATCCGACTCAACTACGAGCAGTACTTC. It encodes CASSIRLNYEQYF.

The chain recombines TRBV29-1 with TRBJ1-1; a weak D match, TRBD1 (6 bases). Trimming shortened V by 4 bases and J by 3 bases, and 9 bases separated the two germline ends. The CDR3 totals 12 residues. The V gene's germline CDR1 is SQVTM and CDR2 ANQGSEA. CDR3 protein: CSVAQGDTEAFF. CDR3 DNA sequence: TGCAGCGTTGCACAGGGCGACACTGAAGCTTTCTTT.

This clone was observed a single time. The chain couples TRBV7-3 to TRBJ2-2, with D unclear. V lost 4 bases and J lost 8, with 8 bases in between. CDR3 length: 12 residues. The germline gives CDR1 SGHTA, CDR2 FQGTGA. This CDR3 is CASSSFRGELFF. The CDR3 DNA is TGTGCCAGCAGCTCTTTTAGAGGGGAGCTGTTTTTT.

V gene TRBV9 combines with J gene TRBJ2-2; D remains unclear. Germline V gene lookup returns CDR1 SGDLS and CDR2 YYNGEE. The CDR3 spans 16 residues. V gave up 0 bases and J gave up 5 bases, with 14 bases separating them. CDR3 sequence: CASSVVPRLPTGELFF. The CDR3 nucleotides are TGTGCCAGCAGCGTAGTCCCACGGTTGCCGACCGGGGAGCTGTTTTTT.

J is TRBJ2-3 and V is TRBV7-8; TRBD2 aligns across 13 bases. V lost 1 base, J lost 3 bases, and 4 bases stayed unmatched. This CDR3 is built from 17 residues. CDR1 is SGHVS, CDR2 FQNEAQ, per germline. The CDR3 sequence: CASSLGGLAGETDTQYF. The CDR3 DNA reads TGTGCCAGCAGCTTAGGAGGACTAGCGGGAGAGACAGATACGCAGTATTTT.

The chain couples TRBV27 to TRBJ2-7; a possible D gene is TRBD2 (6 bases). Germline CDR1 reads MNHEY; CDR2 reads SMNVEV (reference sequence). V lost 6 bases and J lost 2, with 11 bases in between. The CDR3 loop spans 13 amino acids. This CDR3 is CASRVPGAYEQYF. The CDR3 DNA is TGTGCCAGCAGGGTCCCGGGGGCCTACGAGCAGTACTTC.

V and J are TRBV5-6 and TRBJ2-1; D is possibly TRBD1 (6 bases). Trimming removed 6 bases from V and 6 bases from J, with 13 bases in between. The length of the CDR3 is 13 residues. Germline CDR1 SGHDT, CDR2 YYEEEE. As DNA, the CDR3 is TGTGCCAGCAACCAACAGGGTACCAATGAGCAGTTCTTC. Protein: CASNQQGTNEQFF.

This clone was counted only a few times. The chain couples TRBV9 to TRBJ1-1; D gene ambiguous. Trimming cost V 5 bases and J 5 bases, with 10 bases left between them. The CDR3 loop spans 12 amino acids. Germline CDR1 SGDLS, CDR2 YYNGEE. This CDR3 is CASRRRRTEAFF. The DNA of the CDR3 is TGTGCCAGCAGAAGGAGAAGGACTGAAGCTTTCTTT.

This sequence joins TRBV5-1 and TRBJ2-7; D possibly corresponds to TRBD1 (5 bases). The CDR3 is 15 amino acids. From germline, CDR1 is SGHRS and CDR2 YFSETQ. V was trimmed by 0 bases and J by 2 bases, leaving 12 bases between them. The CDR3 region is CASSLGQGTTYEQYF. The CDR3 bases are TGCGCCAGCAGCTTGGGTCAGGGAACCACCTACGAGCAGTACTTC.

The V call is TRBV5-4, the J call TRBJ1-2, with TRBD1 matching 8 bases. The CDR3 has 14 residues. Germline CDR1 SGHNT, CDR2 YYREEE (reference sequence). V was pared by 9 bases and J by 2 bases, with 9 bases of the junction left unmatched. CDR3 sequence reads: CATGSPGGNYGYTF. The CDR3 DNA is TGTGCCACCGGGTCCCCAGGGGGCAACTATGGCTACACCTTC. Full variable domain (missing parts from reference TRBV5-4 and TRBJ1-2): ETGVTQSPTHLIKTRGQQVTLRCSSQSGHNTVSWYQQALGQGPQFIFQYYREEENGRGNFPPRFSGLQFPNYSSELNVNALELDDSALYLCATGSPGGNYGYTFGSGTRLTVV.

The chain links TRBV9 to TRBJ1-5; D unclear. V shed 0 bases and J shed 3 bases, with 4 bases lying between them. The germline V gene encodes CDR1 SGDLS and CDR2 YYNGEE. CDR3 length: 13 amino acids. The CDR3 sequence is CASSVGLNQPQHF. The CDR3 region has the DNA TGTGCCAGCAGCGTAGGTCTCAATCAGCCCCAGCATTTT.

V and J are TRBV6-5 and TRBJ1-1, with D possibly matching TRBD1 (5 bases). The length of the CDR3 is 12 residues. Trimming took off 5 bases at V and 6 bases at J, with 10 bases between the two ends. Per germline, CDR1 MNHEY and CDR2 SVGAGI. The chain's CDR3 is CASSESGAEAFF. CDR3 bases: TGTGCCAGCAGTGAATCGGGGGCTGAAGCTTTCTTT.